This T cell receptor (beta chain) was observed in a study of T-cell reconstitution after alpha-beta-depleted transplantation in children. It was with unique molecular identifiers that the TCRbeta library was prepared. One entry per CDR3 protein, called by TCRdb with MiXCR from the PCR reads. The table has roughly 48,000 distinct CDR3 sequences, less than 6% seen once. Germline-derived CDR1 and CDR2 are MNHEY and SVGEGT. The ends were cut back, 4 bases at V and 10 bases at J, with 13 bases in the middle. CDR3 length equals 13 residues. This clonotype was found a few times. The source is a female patient aged 2-10 years who had a stem cell transplant for aplastic anemia, so the T cells may come from the graft donor. This rearrangement joins TRBV6-2 or TRBV6-3 to TRBJ1-4; unclear D gene. Sequenced material: PBMCs, mostly from graft donor cells, taken 60 days after TCRalphabeta/CD19-depleted stem cell transplant. DNA for the CDR3: TGTGCCAGCAGTTCGGGTCTTTACGTAAAACTGTTTTTT. It encodes CASSSGLYVKLFF.